The clone carrying this TCR beta chain has a count of ten or more. One end of the junction fails to match germline, which may point to a read error. The CDR3 consists of 13 residues. Germline V gene lookup returns CDR1 SGHRS and CDR2 YFSETQ. The time point here: before trial treatment. This sample stems from a study of low-dose radiotherapy and immunotherapy resistance in tumors. Whole-study context: Cohort 1 got 0.5 Gy per fraction every 2 weeks, 6.5 Gy in total. Study patients were administered oral aspirin at 300 mg daily for four cycles from cycle 1 day 1.

Gene-specific TRAV and TRBV primers were used for first-strand cDNA, covering alpha and beta chains. TCR amplification involved 15 to 25 PCR cycles with a constant-region primer and V-primer adapter. MiXCR was run by TCRdb on the reads, yielding one entry per CDR3 protein. This table has around 83,000 distinct CDR3 sequences, 18% appearing once. The chain carries TRBV5-1 and TRBJ1-2; TRBD1 aligns across 9 bases. The sequencing used PBMCs, collected before treatment. This clonotype was sampled from a male donor with prostate cancer. CDR3 region: CASSIRTGEGYTF. CDR3 sequence (DNA): TGTGCCAGCAGCATCCGGACAGGGGAAGGCTACACCTTC.